These T cell receptor beta chains were read from a single sample in a study of beta chain features in type 1 diabetes. Using immunoSEQ multiplex PCR, the repertoire was profiled, and TCRdb retains in-frame clones only, with some absent. The data show approximately 200,000 clones, over 7.5% seen once. Sequenced input: naive CD4+ T cells from blood. The source is a woman younger than 30 in good health. Each CDR3 is given with its conserved first and last residue.

>TRBJ1-5|TRBV19
CATTGGFNQPQHF
>TRBJ2-3|TRBV5-4
CASSGSSGGSTDTQYF
>TRBJ1-3|TRBV7-2
CASSLAPAGGNTIYF
>TRBJ2-3|TRBV27
CASSRAGQGTSTDTQYF
>TRBJ1-1|TRBV5-1
CASGTGGRVGTEAFF
>TRBJ2-7|TRBV9
CASSVDGTPEQYF
>TRBJ1-6|TRBV7-2
CASSLFLTENSPLHF
>TRBJ1-6|TRBV6-4
CASSDYAGNSPLHF
>TRBJ2-2|TRBV7-6
CASSLGAGTEFFGELFF
>TRBJ2-1|TRBV5-1
CASSSGLAGGPYNEQFF
>TRBJ2-7|TRBV28
CASSPRRLVNEQYF
>TRBJ2-7|TRBV18
CASSPPGGHEQYF
>TRBJ2-3|TRBV5-1
CASSLGQSTDTQYF
>TRBJ2-6|TRBV7-9
CASSPWSSGANVLTF
>TRBJ2-1|TRBV5-1
CASSKGLAGPDYNEQFF
>TRBJ2-1|TRBV19
CASSPPGLVTYNEQFF